The 15 T cell receptor beta chains given below trace back to one sample, sequenced in a study of blood T cells in healthy people across ages. Combining a sample-barcoded 5' primer with a J-beta primer mix, a second PCR ran for about 7 to 11 cycles. TCRdb reprocessed the 5' RACE reads with MiXCR, giving one entry per CDR3 protein. The sample lists about 1.4 million distinct CDR3 sequences; approximately 63% were seen once. Sequencing input: blood. Every receptor here comes from a young man in good health.

The rearrangement links TRBV24-1 to TRBJ2-3; D is possibly TRBD2 (5 bases). V lost 7 bases and J 2 bases, leaving 12 bases between the germline ends. CDR3 length: 14 amino acids. Germline values: CDR1 KGHDR, CDR2 SFDVKD. This CDR3 reads CATSPGGYTDTQYF. The CDR3 DNA reads as TGTGCCACCAGCCCCGGAGGCTACACAGATACGCAGTATTTT.

This clonotype appeared a few times. V gene TRBV4-1 combines with J gene TRBJ2-7; weak D call: TRBD1 (5 bases). The germline V gene has CDR1 MGHRA and CDR2 YSYEKL. CDR3 length: 16 amino acids. Trimming left V 0 bases short and J 0 bases short, with 12 bases between. The CDR3 sequence is CASSQDGAASSYEQYF. The CDR3 DNA follows: TGCGCCAGCAGCCAAGATGGGGCGGCCAGCTCCTACGAGCAGTACTTC.

The chain is built from TRBV15 and TRBJ2-7; weak D call: TRBD1 (6 bases). CDR3 length: 14 residues. V lost 8 bases to trimming and J lost 6 bases, with 20 bases between them. Germline V gene data show CDR1 as LNHNV and CDR2 as YYDKDF (reference sequence). The CDR3 DNA reads as TGTGCCACCGGAAAGGAGAGACAGGCTCGCGAGCAGTACTTC. It codes for CATGKERQAREQYF.

Only one count was recorded for this clonotype. The chain combines TRBV5-1 with TRBJ1-1; weak D call: TRBD1 (5 bases). There are 16 residues in the CDR3. V dropped 1 base and J dropped 3 bases, with 16 bases sitting between them. CDR1 and CDR2 (germline): SGHRS, YFSETQ. The CDR3 region is CASSLSKGRGDTEAFF. CDR3 nucleotide sequence: TGCGCCAGCAGCTTGAGCAAGGGACGGGGTGACACTGAAGCTTTCTTT.

About this clonotype: A junction boundary mismatches the germline segment, possibly from a read error. This chain connects TRBV5-5 to TRBJ2-1, with D possibly called TRBD1 or TRBD2 (5 bases each). The CDR3 contains 14 residues. The germline CDR1 and CDR2 sequences are SGHKS and YYEKEE (reference sequence). For the CDR3, the DNA is TGTACCAGCAGCGTGGGGGACCTATACAATGAGCAGTTCTTC. As protein: CTSSVGDLYNEQFF.

The V call is TRBV6-2 or TRBV6-3, the J call TRBJ1-1; D is unresolved. The germline gives CDR1 MNHEY, CDR2 SVGEGT. Trimming removed 4 bases from V and 3 bases from J, with 9 bases in between. CDR3 length: 13 amino acids. CDR3 sequence (DNA): TGTGCCAGCAGTTTGGGATCGCACACTGAAGCTTTCTTT. This encodes CASSLGSHTEAFF.

The chain combines TRBV6-5 with TRBJ2-3; D remains ambiguous. Germline CDR1 MNHEY, CDR2 SVGAGI. With 7 bases removed from V and 0 bases from J, the gap between germline ends came to 17 bases. The length of the CDR3 is 16 residues. CDR3 sequence reads: CASKGYAAYSTDTQYF. CDR3 DNA: TGTGCCAGCAAAGGGTACGCAGCCTATAGCACAGATACGCAGTATTTT.

V and J are TRBV7-2 and TRBJ2-1; maybe TRBD2 (5 bases). Germline V gene data show CDR1 as SGHTA and CDR2 as FQGNSA. CDR3 size: 15 residues. V was pared by 5 bases and J by 6 bases, with 17 bases between. The CDR3 sequence: CASSHGDQARNEQFF. The CDR3 DNA follows: TGTGCCAGCAGCCACGGGGATCAGGCTCGCAATGAGCAGTTCTTC.

The chain recombines TRBV10-3 with TRBJ2-1; 10 positions agree with TRBD1. This CDR3 contains 18 residues. Germline CDR1 ENHRY, CDR2 SYGVKD. The J segment lost 5 bases and the V segment lost 2 bases, leaving 12 bases of the junction unmatched. In DNA form, the CDR3 reads TGTGCCATCAGTGAGCACGCCGTGGGGACAGGGGCCCACAATGAGCAGTTCTTC. Residues: CAISEHAVGTGAHNEQFF.

This chain connects TRBV29-1 to TRBJ2-7, with 7 bases that match TRBD1. The CDR3 length is 14 residues. The germline V gene encodes CDR1 SQVTM and CDR2 ANQGSEA. Unmatched junction bases numbered 7, after V lost 4 bases and J lost 1 base. The chain's CDR3 is CSVVSRGISYEQYF. The CDR3 region has the DNA TGCAGCGTTGTATCCAGGGGGATATCCTACGAGCAGTACTTC.

The genes are TRBV27 and TRBJ1-1, with TRBD1 matching 7 bases. CDR1 is MNHEY, CDR2 SMNVEV, per germline (reference sequence). V dropped 5 bases and J dropped 4; count of bases not matched to a gene: 7. The CDR3 spans 14 residues. In DNA, the CDR3 is TGTGCCAGCAGTCTGGACAGGAGGGCCACTGAAGCTTTCTTT. Amino acid sequence: CASSLDRRATEAFF.

The chain links TRBV2 to TRBJ1-1; D is uncertain. Germline values: CDR1 SNHLY, CDR2 FYNNEI. The V end lost 3 bases, the J end lost 4 bases, and 9 bases lay between the germline ends. The CDR3 is made up of 13 amino acids. CDR3 coding DNA: TGTGCCAGCAGTGAGGCATACGTCACTGAAGCTTTCTTT. Protein: CASSEAYVTEAFF.

This clonotype was observed a handful of times. The gene calls are TRBV12-3 or TRBV12-4 and TRBJ2-1; the match to TRBD2 covers 7 bases. The junction had 13 bases not matched to a gene; V was cut back by 10 bases and J by 10 bases. The CDR3 loop spans 13 amino acids. The CDR3 protein is CATSVGGFGEQFF. In DNA, the CDR3 is TGTGCCACCTCCGTGGGGGGGTTCGGCGAGCAGTTCTTC.

The gene calls are TRBV20-1 and TRBJ1-2; unclear D gene. The V gene lost 0 bases and the J gene lost 4 bases, with 12 bases spanning the gap. The CDR3 sequence is 14 residues long. Per the germline V gene, CDR1 is DFQATT and CDR2 is SNEGSKA (reference sequence). CDR3 in DNA: TGCAGTGCTAGAGATCATATCCAGGTCTATGGCTACACCTTC. Translation: CSARDHIQVYGYTF.

This clonotype was seen a few times. The chain uses TRBV28 and TRBJ2-1; 8 bases match TRBD1. CDR1 and CDR2 (germline): MDHEN, SYDVKM. The CDR3 has 14 residues. J was trimmed by 6 bases and V by 7 bases; bases with no gene match: 8. The CDR3 DNA reads as TGTGCCAGCAAACCGGGACAGGAGGTCAATGAGCAGTTCTTC. Translation gives CASKPGQEVNEQFF.